This is a list of T cell receptor beta chains from one sample in a study of early T cells in non-severe SARS-CoV-2 infection. One entry per CDR3 protein results from TCRdb running MiXCR on the 5' RACE reads. The top ten clones hold about 15% of a sample with about 46,000 distinct CDR3 sequences, roughly 8.8% of them seen once. Source material: whole blood. The origin of the receptors is an adult who was a healthcare worker with PCR-confirmed SARS-CoV-2 infection or an uninfected control (not recorded which). Both conserved end residues are part of each CDR3. D genes are given only for firm matches. Clone size is given for some rows only: seen once, a few or many times, or a class if the clone is expanded.

J gene,D gene,clone size,V gene,CDR3 protein,CDR3 DNA
TRBJ2-5,TRBD1,few,TRBV12-3/TRBV12-4,CASGAGGEETQYF,TGTGCCAGCGGGGCAGGGGGCGAGGAGACCCAGTACTTC
TRBJ1-1,.,many,TRBV12-3/TRBV12-4,CASSPEDTEAFF,TGTGCCAGCAGTCCCGAAGACACTGAAGCTTTCTTT
TRBJ2-3,TRBD1,few,TRBV29-1,CSVRTGGVLPDTQYF,TGCAGCGTAAGGACAGGGGGCGTGTTACCAGATACGCAGTATTTT
TRBJ1-5,TRBD1,few,TRBV20-1,CSATRTGSSNQPQHF,TGCAGTGCTACTCGGACAGGGAGTAGCAATCAGCCCCAGCATTTT
TRBJ2-3,.,many,TRBV2,CASSQTGLSTDTQYF,TGTGCCAGCAGCCAGACGGGACTTTCCACAGATACGCAGTATTTT
TRBJ2-1,.,many,TRBV6-2/TRBV6-3,CASSLRSSYNEQFF,TGTGCCAGCAGTTTGCGCAGCTCCTACAATGAGCAGTTCTTC
TRBJ1-6,.,.,TRBV5-1,CASRKLLRENSPLHF,TGCGCCAGCAGAAAACTCTTAAGGGAGAATTCACCCCTCCACTTT
TRBJ2-1,.,many,TRBV5-4,CASSLEWVRNEQFF,TGTGCCAGCAGCTTGGAATGGGTTAGGAATGAGCAGTTCTTC
TRBJ2-3,TRBD2,.,TRBV3-1,CASSQDFASGRSTDTQYF,TGTGCCAGCAGCCAAGATTTTGCTAGCGGGAGGTCCACAGATACGCAGTATTTT
TRBJ1-2,.,.,TRBV5-1,CASSPGTHGYTF,TGCGCCAGTTCTCCGGGAACTCATGGCTACACCTTC
TRBJ1-1,.,many,TRBV7-9,CASSLGGMAEAFF,TGTGCCAGCAGCTTAGGGGGGATGGCTGAAGCTTTCTTT
TRBJ2-2,TRBD2,many,TRBV10-3,CAISDLAGATTGELFF,TGTGCCATCAGTGACTTAGCGGGAGCGACCACCGGGGAGCTGTTTTTT
TRBJ2-4,TRBD1,many,TRBV7-9,CASSLEGQGVDIQYF,TGTGCCAGCAGCTTAGAAGGCCAGGGGGTTGACATTCAGTACTTC
TRBJ2-1,TRBD2,.,TRBV20-1,CSAPRDYDNEQFF,TGCAGTGCCCCGAGGGACTACGACAATGAGCAGTTCTTC
TRBJ2-1,TRBD2,many,TRBV6-2/TRBV6-3,CASSPGTSPYNEQFF,TGTGCCAGCAGCCCCGGGACTAGTCCATACAATGAGCAGTTCTTC
TRBJ2-7,.,.,TRBV3-1,CASSHLVEQYF,TGTGCCAGCAGCCATCTAGTCGAGCAGTACTTC
TRBJ2-7,.,few,TRBV5-4,CASSSTLGRYEQYF,TGTGCCAGCAGCTCAACCCTCGGACGGTACGAGCAGTACTTC
TRBJ1-2,.,few,TRBV18,CASSPGRTNYGYTF,TGTGCCAGCTCACCAGGGAGGACTAACTATGGCTACACCTTC
TRBJ1-1,.,few,TRBV4-3,CASSQDPRGAIPSRAFF,TGCGCCAGCAGCCAAGATCCCCGGGGCGCCATCCCCAGTCGAGCTTTCTTT
TRBJ2-2,.,few,TRBV11-2,CASSLVAGKGVPFF,TGTGCCAGCAGCTTAGTTGCCGGGAAAGGAGTCCCGTTTTTT
TRBJ1-2,.,few,TRBV7-8,CASSLTDAYGYTF,TGTGCCAGCAGCTTAACAGATGCCTATGGCTACACCTTC
TRBJ2-5,.,few,TRBV12-3/TRBV12-4,CASSSPGAQETQYF,TGTGCCAGCAGTTCACCGGGGGCACAAGAGACCCAGTACTTC
TRBJ2-4,TRBD1,.,TRBV19,CASSGTGKNIQYF,TGTGCCAGTAGCGGGACAGGGAAAAACATTCAGTACTTC
TRBJ1-1,TRBD1,few,TRBV28,CASILPGTGGEDTEAFF,TGTGCCAGTATACTTCCCGGGACAGGGGGCGAGGACACTGAAGCTTTCTTT
TRBJ2-1,.,.,TRBV10-3,CAINDAWNEQFF,TGTGCCATCAACGATGCCTGGAATGAGCAGTTCTTC
TRBJ2-2,.,few,TRBV2,CASSEVKAGELFF,TGTGCCAGCAGTGAGGTGAAGGCCGGGGAGCTGTTTTTT
TRBJ1-2,.,.,TRBV20-1,CSARVGGVDHGYTF,TGCAGTGCTAGAGTCGGAGGGGTTGATCATGGCTACACCTTC
TRBJ2-5,.,.,TRBV9,CASSVAAGSETQYF,TGTGCCAGCAGCGTAGCTGCAGGTTCAGAGACCCAGTACTTC
TRBJ2-6,.,many,TRBV6-2/TRBV6-3,CASSYLPQTPGANVLTF,TGTGCCAGCAGTTATTTGCCCCAAACCCCTGGGGCCAACGTCCTGACTTTC
TRBJ2-7,TRBD1,.,TRBV19,CASTGQGPYEQYF,TGTGCCAGTACCGGACAGGGTCCCTACGAGCAGTACTTC
TRBJ1-6,.,few,TRBV3-1,CASCRGFSPLHF,TGTGCCAGCTGCCGAGGGTTCTCACCCCTCCACTTT
TRBJ2-3,TRBD2,many,TRBV12-3/TRBV12-4,CASSLSRGRGTDTQYF,TGTGCCAGCAGTTTGTCCCGGGGGAGGGGCACAGATACGCAGTATTTT
TRBJ1-1,TRBD1,many,TRBV5-1,CASRLTGGRGDTEAFF,TGCGCCAGCAGACTCACAGGGGGGCGCGGAGACACTGAAGCTTTCTTT
TRBJ2-1,.,few,TRBV28,CASSSPSLRDEQFF,TGTGCCAGCAGTTCCCCTAGCTTACGCGATGAGCAGTTCTTC
TRBJ1-1,.,many,TRBV3-1,CASSHKGVEAFF,TGTGCCAGCAGCCATAAGGGCGTTGAAGCTTTCTTT
TRBJ2-5,.,many,TRBV3-1,CASSQGYGEETQYF,TGTGCCAGCAGCCAAGGGTACGGGGAAGAGACCCAGTACTTC
TRBJ2-1,TRBD2,many,TRBV7-6,CASSLDASGGFREQFF,TGTGCCAGCAGCTTAGACGCTAGCGGGGGGTTCAGGGAGCAGTTCTTC
TRBJ1-2,.,many,TRBV3-1,CASSLPGRYTF,TGTGCCAGCAGCTTACCGGGGCGCTACACCTTC
TRBJ2-1,.,many,TRBV27,CASSLSRAGSYNEQFF,TGTGCCAGCAGTTTATCTAGAGCAGGCTCCTACAATGAGCAGTTCTTC
TRBJ2-7,.,.,TRBV3-1,CASSRSGTYEQYF,TGTGCCAGCAGCCGAAGTGGGACTTACGAGCAGTACTTC
TRBJ2-2,.,many,TRBV4-2,CASSQGGHTGELFF,TGTGCCAGCAGCCAAGGGGGGCACACCGGGGAGCTGTTTTTT
TRBJ2-1,.,many,TRBV6-2/TRBV6-3,CASSLTRGGISSYNEQFF,TGTGCCAGCAGCCTAACCCGAGGAGGGATAAGCTCCTACAATGAGCAGTTCTTC
TRBJ1-2,.,.,TRBV28,CASIRGNYGYTF,TGTGCCAGCATACGGGGTAACTATGGCTACACCTTC
TRBJ1-5,.,few,TRBV7-2,CASSLSASPGQPQHF,TGTGCCAGCAGCTTATCTGCTTCCCCGGGTCAGCCCCAGCATTTT
TRBJ2-1,.,many,TRBV5-6,CASSASGGTYNEQFF,TGTGCCAGCAGCGCTTCTGGGGGGACCTACAATGAGCAGTTCTTC
TRBJ2-7,TRBD1,few,TRBV5-1,CASSLPGQGTYEQYF,TGCGCCAGCAGCTTACCGGGACAGGGGACCTACGAGCAGTACTTC
TRBJ2-7,.,many,TRBV9,CASSASGTPYEQYF,TGTGCCAGCAGCGCATCCGGGACCCCATACGAGCAGTACTTC
TRBJ2-3,.,.,TRBV11-1,CASSLVLNTQYF,TGTGCCAGCAGCTTAGTGTTGAATACGCAGTATTTT
TRBJ2-5,.,.,TRBV5-4,CASSLVAQGGQETQYF,TGTGCCAGCAGCTTGGTGGCCCAGGGCGGACAAGAGACCCAGTACTTC
TRBJ2-3,TRBD1,many,TRBV20-1,CSARDRGRWGYF,TGCAGTGCTAGGGACAGGGGGCGTTGGGGGTATTTT